The source of this T cell receptor beta chain is a study of shared clonotypes between healthy human individuals. At the level of the study: Per-donor plates numbered three CD4 naive, three CD4 memory, two CD8 naive and one CD8 memory.

Some clones are missing from TCRdb's copy, which holds only in-frame ones; the method was immunoSEQ multiplex PCR. Found here are millions of clones, just over 90% of them singletons; the top ten hold roughly 0.15%. This clone was detected once. V shed 5 bases and J 5 bases; nucleotides not matched to a gene: 7. The CDR3 runs to 15 residues. From germline, CDR1 is SGHNT and CDR2 YENEEA. Sequencing was carried out using naive CD4+ T cells sorted from blood. The subset is: CD45RA+ positively selected. The source of this sequence is a man aged 18 to 29 in good health. The J gene is TRBJ2-3, the V gene TRBV11-3; TRBD1 agrees at 10 bases. CDR3 bases: TGTGCCAGCAGCCACCGGGACAGGGGAGGAGATACGCAGTATTTT. Translated, it gives CASSHRDRGGDTQYF. Looking up the rest from reference TRBV11-3 and TRBJ2-3 gives the full variable domain: EAGVVQSPRYKIIEKKQPVAFWCNPISGHNTLYWYLQNLGQGPELLIRYENEEAVDDSQLPKDRFSAERLKGVDSTLKIQPAELGDSAVYLCASSHRDRGGDTQYFGPGTRLTVL.